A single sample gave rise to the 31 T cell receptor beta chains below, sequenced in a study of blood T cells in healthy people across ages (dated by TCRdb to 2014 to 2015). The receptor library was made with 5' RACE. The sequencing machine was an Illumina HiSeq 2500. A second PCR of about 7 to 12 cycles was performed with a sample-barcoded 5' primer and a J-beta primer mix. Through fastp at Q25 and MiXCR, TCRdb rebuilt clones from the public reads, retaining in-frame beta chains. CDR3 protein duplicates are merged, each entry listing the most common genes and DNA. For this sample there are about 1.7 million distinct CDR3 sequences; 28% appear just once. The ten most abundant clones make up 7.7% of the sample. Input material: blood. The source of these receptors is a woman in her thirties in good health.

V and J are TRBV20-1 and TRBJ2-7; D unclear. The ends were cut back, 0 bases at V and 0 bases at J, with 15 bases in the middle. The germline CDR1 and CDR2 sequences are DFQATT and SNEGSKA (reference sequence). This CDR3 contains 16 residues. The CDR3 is CSARDSLGFFSYEQYF. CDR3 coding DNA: TGCAGTGCTAGAGACAGTCTAGGATTTTTCTCCTACGAGCAGTACTTC.

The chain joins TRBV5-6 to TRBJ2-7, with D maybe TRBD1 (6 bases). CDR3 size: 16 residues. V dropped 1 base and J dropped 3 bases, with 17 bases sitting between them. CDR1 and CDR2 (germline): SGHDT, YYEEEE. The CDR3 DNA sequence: TGTGCCAGCAGCTTGCTGCCGGGGACAAAACACTACGAGCAGTACTTC. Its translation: CASSLLPGTKHYEQYF.

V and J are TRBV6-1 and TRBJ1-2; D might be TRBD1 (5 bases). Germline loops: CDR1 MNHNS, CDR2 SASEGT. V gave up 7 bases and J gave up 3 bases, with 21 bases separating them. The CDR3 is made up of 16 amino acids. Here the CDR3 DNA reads TGTGCCAGCACCCCAGTCCCGGGGGAAGTGGACTATGGCTACACCTTC. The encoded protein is CASTPVPGEVDYGYTF.

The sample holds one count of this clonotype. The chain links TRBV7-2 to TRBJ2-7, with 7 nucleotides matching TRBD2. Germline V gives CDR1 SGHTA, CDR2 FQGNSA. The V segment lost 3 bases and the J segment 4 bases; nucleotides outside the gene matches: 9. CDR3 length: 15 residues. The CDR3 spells CASSFGLGGGYEQYF. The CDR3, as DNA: TGTGCCAGCAGCTTTGGATTGGGCGGGGGTTACGAGCAGTACTTC.

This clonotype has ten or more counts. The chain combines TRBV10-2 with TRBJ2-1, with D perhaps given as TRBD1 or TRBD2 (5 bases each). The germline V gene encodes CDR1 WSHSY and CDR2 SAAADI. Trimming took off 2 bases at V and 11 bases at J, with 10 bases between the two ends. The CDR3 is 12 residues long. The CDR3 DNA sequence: TGCGCCAGCAGTGAGATGAGGGGCCAGCAGTTCTTC. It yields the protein CASSEMRGQQFF.

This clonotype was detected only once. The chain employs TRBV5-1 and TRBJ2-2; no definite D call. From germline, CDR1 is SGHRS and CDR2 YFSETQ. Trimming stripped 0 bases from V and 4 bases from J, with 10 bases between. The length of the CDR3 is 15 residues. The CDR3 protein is CASSLEPAVTGELFF. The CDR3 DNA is TGCGCCAGCAGCTTGGAACCTGCAGTCACCGGGGAGCTGTTTTTT.

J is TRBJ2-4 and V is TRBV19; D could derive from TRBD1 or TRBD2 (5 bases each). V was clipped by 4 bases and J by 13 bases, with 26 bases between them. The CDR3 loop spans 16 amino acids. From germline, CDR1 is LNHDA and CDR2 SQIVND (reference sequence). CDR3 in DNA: TGTGCCAGTAGTACCTCCGGGACCTCCGGGGAAAAGGGGCAGTACTTC. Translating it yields CASSTSGTSGEKGQYF.

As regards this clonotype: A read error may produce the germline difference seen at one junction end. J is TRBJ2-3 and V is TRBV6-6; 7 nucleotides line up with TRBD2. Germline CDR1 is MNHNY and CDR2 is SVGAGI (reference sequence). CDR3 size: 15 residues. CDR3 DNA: TGTGTCAGCAGTTACGGGGGGACTAGCACAGATACGCAGTATTTT. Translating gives CVSSYGGTSTDTQYF.

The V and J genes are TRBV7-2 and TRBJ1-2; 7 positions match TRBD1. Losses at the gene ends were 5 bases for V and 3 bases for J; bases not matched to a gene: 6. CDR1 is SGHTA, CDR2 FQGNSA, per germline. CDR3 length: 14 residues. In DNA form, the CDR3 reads TGTGCCAGCAGCCCACGGGACAGTTACTATGGCTACACCTTC. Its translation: CASSPRDSYYGYTF.

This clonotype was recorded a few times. The CDR3 here is CASGQAPREQYF. The CDR3 DNA reads TGTGCCAGCGGACAGGCCCCCCGCGAGCAGTACTTC. The chain is built from TRBV11-2 and TRBJ2-7; TRBD1 matches at 7 bases. The CDR3 consists of 12 residues. CDR1 SGHAT and CDR2 FQNNGV come from the germline V gene. V shed 8 bases, J shed 6 bases, and the junction held 7 bases outside the gene matches.

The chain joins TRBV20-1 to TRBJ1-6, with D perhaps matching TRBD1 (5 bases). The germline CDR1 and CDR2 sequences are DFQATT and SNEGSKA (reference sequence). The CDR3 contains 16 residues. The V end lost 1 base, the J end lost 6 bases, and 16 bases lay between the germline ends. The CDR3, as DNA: TGCAGTGCTAGAGGGAGGTCGGGACGGACTAATTCACCCCTCCACTTT. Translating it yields CSARGRSGRTNSPLHF.

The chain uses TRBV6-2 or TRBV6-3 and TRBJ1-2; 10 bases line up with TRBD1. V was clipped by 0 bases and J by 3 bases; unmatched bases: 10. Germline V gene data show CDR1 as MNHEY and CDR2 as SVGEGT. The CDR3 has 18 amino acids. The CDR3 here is CASSYSRDRGGLDYGYTF. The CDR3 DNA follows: TGTGCCAGCAGTTACTCCCGGGACAGGGGAGGTCTTGACTATGGCTACACCTTC.

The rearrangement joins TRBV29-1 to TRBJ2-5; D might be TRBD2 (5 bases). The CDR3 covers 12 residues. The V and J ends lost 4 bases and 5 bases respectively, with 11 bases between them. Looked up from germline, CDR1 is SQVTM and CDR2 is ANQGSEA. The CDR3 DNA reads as TGCAGCGTTGGAGGGAATGGGGAGACCCAGTACTTC. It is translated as CSVGGNGETQYF.

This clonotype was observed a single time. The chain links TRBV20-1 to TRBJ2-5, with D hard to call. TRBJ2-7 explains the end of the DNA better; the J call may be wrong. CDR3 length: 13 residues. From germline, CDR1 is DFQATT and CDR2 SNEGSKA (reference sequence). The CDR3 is CSARPDGDYEQYF. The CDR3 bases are TGCAGTGCTCGACCCGACGGAGACTACGAGCAGTACTTC.

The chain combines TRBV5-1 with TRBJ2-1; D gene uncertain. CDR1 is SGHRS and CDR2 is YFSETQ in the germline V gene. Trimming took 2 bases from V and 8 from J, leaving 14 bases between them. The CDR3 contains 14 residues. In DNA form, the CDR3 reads TGCGCCAGCAGCTTAGTAGATTCCCCCGATGAGCAGTTCTTC. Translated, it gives CASSLVDSPDEQFF.

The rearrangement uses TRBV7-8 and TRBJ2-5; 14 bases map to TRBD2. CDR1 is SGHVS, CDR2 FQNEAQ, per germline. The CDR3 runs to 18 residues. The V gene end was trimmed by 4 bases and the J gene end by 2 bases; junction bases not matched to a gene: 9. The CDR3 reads CASSSGTSGSGVQETQYF. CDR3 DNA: TGTGCCAGCAGCTCGGGGACTAGCGGGAGTGGTGTACAAGAGACCCAGTACTTC.

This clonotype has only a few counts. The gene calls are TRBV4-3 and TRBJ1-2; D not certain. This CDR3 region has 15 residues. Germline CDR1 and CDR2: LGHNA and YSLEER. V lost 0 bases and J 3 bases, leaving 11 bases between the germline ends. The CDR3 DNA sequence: TGCGCCAGCAGCCAAGAGGTCACTGTATACTATGGCTACACCTTC. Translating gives CASSQEVTVYYGYTF.

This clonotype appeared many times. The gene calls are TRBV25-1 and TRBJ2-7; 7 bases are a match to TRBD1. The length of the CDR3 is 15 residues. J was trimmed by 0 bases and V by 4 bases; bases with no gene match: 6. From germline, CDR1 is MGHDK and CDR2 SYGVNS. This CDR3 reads CASSGKQGSSYEQYF. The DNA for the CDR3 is TGTGCCAGCAGTGGCAAACAGGGGAGCTCCTACGAGCAGTACTTC.

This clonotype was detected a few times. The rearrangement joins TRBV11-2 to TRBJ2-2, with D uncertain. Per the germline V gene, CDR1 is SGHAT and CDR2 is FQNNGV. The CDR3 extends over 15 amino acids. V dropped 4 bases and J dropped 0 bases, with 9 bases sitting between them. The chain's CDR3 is CASSSMAANTGELFF. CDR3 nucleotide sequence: TGTGCCAGCAGCTCGATGGCGGCGAACACCGGGGAGCTGTTTTTT.

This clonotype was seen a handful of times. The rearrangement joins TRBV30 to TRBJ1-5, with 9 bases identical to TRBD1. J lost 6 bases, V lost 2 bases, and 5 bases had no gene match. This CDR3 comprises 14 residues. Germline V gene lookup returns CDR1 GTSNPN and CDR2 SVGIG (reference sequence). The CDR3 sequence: CAWSTGTGSQPQHF. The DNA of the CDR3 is TGTGCCTGGAGTACCGGGACAGGGAGTCAGCCCCAGCATTTT.

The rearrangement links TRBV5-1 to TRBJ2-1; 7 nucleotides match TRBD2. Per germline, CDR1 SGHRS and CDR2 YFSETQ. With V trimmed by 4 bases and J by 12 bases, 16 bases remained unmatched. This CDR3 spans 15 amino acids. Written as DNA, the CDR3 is TGCGCCAGCAGCCCCCGGGAGGCGAGCTCCTACGGGCAGTTCTTC. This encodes CASSPREASSYGQFF.

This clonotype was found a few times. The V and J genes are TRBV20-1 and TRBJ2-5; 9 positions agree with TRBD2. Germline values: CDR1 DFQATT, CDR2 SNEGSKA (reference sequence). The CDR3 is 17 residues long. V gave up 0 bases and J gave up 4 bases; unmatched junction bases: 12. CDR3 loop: CSARDLSSGLALETQYF. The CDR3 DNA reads TGCAGTGCTAGAGATCTGAGTTCGGGACTAGCCCTAGAGACCCAGTACTTC.

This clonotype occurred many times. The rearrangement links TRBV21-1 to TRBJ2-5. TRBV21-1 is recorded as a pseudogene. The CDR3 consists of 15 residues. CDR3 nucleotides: TGTGCCAGCAGCTTAACATGGGATCAACAGGAGACCCAGTACTTC. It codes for CASSLTWDQQETQYF.

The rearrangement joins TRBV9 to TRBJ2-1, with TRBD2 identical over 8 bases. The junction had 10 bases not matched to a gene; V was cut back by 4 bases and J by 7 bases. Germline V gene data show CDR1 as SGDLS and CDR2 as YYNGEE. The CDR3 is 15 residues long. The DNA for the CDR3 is TGTGCCAGCAGCCCGAGACTAGCGCAAGCTAATGAGCAGTTCTTC. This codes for CASSPRLAQANEQFF.

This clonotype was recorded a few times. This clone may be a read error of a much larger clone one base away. In nucleotides, the CDR3 is TGTGCCAGCAGCGGGTTTTACAATGAGCAGTACTTC. Translating gives CASSGFYNEQYF. The rearrangement joins TRBV25-1 to TRBJ2-5, with D hard to call. V was trimmed by 6 bases and J by 11 bases, leaving 16 bases between them. The CDR3 totals 12 residues. Germline CDR1 is MGHDK and CDR2 is SYGVNS.

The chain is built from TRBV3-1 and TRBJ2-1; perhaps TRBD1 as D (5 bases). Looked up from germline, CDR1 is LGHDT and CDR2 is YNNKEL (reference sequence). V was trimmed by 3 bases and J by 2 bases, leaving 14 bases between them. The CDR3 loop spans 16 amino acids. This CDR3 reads CASSHFRQTPYNEQFF. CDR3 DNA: TGTGCCAGCAGCCATTTCAGACAGACCCCCTACAATGAGCAGTTCTTC.

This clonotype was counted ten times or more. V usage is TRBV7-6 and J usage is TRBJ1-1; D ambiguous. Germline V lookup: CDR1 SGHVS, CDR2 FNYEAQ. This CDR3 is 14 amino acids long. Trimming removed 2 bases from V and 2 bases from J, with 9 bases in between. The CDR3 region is CASSLLGGNTEAFF. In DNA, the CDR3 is TGTGCCAGCAGCTTACTTGGAGGAAACACTGAAGCTTTCTTT.

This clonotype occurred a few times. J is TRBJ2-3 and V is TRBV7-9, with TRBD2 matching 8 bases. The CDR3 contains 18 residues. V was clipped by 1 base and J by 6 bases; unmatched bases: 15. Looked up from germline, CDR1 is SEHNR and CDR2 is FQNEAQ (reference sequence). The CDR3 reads CASSLGDLSGDPADTQYF. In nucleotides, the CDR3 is TGTGCCAGCAGCTTAGGGGACCTTAGCGGGGACCCGGCGGATACGCAGTATTTT. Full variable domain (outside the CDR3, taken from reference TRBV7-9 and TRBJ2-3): DTGVSQNPRHKITKRGQNVTFRCDPISEHNRLYWYRQTLGQGPEFLTYFQNEAQLEKSRLLSDRFSAERPKGSFSTLEIQRTEQGDSAMYLCASSLGDLSGDPADTQYFGPGTRLTVL.

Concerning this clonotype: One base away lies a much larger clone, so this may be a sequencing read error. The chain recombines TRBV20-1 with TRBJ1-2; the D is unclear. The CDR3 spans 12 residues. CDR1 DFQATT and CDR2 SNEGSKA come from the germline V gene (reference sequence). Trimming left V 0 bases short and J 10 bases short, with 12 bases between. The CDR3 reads CSARDRLDDYTF. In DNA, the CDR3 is TGCAGTGCTAGAGATCGGCTGGATGACTACACCTTC.

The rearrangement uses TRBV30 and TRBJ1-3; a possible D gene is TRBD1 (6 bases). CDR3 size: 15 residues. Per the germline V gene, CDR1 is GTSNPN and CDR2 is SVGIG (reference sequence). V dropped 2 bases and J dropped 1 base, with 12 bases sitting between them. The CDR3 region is CAWSQGRDSGNTIYF. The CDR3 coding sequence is TGTGCCTGGAGTCAGGGGCGCGATTCTGGAAACACCATATATTTT.

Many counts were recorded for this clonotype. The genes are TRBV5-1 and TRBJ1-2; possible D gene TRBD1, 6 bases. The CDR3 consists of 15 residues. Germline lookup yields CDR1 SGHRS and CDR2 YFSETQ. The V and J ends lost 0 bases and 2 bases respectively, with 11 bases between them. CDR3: CASSLDGGLNYGYTF. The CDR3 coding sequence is TGCGCCAGCAGCTTGGATGGGGGGCTCAACTATGGCTACACCTTC.